A selection of T cell receptor beta chains follows, all from one sample in a study of blood T cell repertoires in COVID-19. Using immunoSEQ multiplex PCR, the repertoire was profiled, and TCRdb retains in-frame clones only, with some absent. The sample has fewer than 500,000 clones; 87% are singletons. Specimen: PBMCs or T cells enriched from blood (not recorded which). Receptors originate from a woman younger than 35 who had recovered from COVID-19. Both conserved end residues are part of each CDR3. A D gene is named only where the DNA matches it firmly. Some rows mark clone size as missing; the rest say once, few, many or name a class of expanded clone.

v_call: TRBV28; j_call: TRBJ1-4; clone_size: .; d_call: .; cdr3_aa: CASTPGTLYEKLFF; cdr3_nt: TGTGCCAGCACCCCGGGTACCCTATATGAAAAACTGTTTTTT
v_call: TRBV5-1; j_call: TRBJ1-1; clone_size: .; d_call: .; cdr3_aa: CASTSTPGYLSEAFF; cdr3_nt: TGCGCCAGCACCTCTACTCCGGGGTATCTATCTGAAGCTTTCTTT
v_call: TRBV20-1; j_call: TRBJ2-7; clone_size: .; d_call: TRBD2; cdr3_aa: CSAWGEGTQYF; cdr3_nt: TGCAGTGCCTGGGGGGAGGGGACGCAGTACTTC
v_call: TRBV19; j_call: TRBJ1-2; clone_size: .; d_call: TRBD1; cdr3_aa: CASSIWDRALYGYTF; cdr3_nt: TGTGCCAGTAGTATATGGGACAGAGCGCTATATGGCTACACCTTC
v_call: TRBV11-1; j_call: TRBJ1-1; clone_size: .; d_call: .; cdr3_aa: CASSFQVLNTEAFF; cdr3_nt: TGTGCCAGCAGCTTCCAGGTCCTGAACACTGAAGCTTTCTTT
v_call: TRBV4-1; j_call: TRBJ2-1; clone_size: .; d_call: TRBD1; cdr3_aa: CASSHPIRDRVRSEQFF; cdr3_nt: TGCGCCAGCAGCCACCCCATCCGGGACAGGGTACGGAGTGAGCAGTTCTTC
v_call: TRBV7-8; j_call: TRBJ1-2; clone_size: .; d_call: .; cdr3_aa: CASSLQEGTYGYTF; cdr3_nt: TGTGCCAGCAGCTTACAGGAGGGGACTTATGGCTACACCTTC
v_call: TRBV5-1; j_call: TRBJ1-2; clone_size: .; d_call: TRBD1; cdr3_aa: CASSTGQGNGYTF; cdr3_nt: TGCGCCAGCAGCACAGGACAGGGAAACGGCTACACCTTC
v_call: TRBV11-2; j_call: TRBJ1-5; clone_size: .; d_call: .; cdr3_aa: CASSLDAQISNQPQHF; cdr3_nt: TGTGCCAGCAGCTTAGATGCCCAGATTTCTAATCAGCCCCAGCATTTT
v_call: TRBV2; j_call: TRBJ1-6; clone_size: .; d_call: .; cdr3_aa: CATRPQAGVSPLHF; cdr3_nt: TGTGCCACCCGACCTCAGGCGGGTGTCTCACCCCTCCACTTT
v_call: TRBV7-9; j_call: TRBJ1-1; clone_size: few; d_call: .; cdr3_aa: CASSQGSGDTEAFF; cdr3_nt: TGTGCCAGCAGCCAAGGGTCAGGGGACACTGAAGCTTTCTTT
v_call: TRBV9; j_call: TRBJ2-1; clone_size: .; d_call: .; cdr3_aa: CASSPIPLGGGNEQFF; cdr3_nt: TGTGCCAGCAGCCCTATCCCATTAGGCGGCGGGAATGAGCAGTTCTTC
v_call: TRBV7-9; j_call: TRBJ2-5; clone_size: once; d_call: .; cdr3_aa: CASSLATAQETQYF; cdr3_nt: TGTGCCAGCAGCTTAGCAACAGCACAAGAGACCCAGTACTTC
v_call: TRBV19; j_call: TRBJ1-5; clone_size: .; d_call: .; cdr3_aa: CASSPYAYSNQPQHF; cdr3_nt: TGTGCCAGTAGCCCGTACGCGTATAGCAATCAGCCCCAGCATTTT
v_call: TRBV2; j_call: TRBJ2-4; clone_size: .; d_call: TRBD2; cdr3_aa: CASSEGRDRLNIQYF; cdr3_nt: TGTGCCAGCAGTGAGGGGAGGGATCGGTTGAACATTCAGTACTTC
v_call: TRBV10-3; j_call: TRBJ2-1; clone_size: .; d_call: .; cdr3_aa: CASRGDSENNEQFF; cdr3_nt: TGTGCCTCGCGGGGCGACAGCGAAAACAATGAGCAGTTCTTC
v_call: TRBV5-1; j_call: TRBJ1-1; clone_size: .; d_call: .; cdr3_aa: CASSLTGHTEAFF; cdr3_nt: TGCGCCAGCAGCTTGACAGGGCACACTGAAGCTTTCTTT
v_call: TRBV29-1; j_call: TRBJ1-3; clone_size: .; d_call: .; cdr3_aa: CSAWTAPGNTIYF; cdr3_nt: TGCAGCGCCTGGACAGCTCCCGGAAACACCATATATTTT
v_call: TRBV18; j_call: TRBJ1-1; clone_size: .; d_call: .; cdr3_aa: CASSQSISGTEAFF; cdr3_nt: TGTGCCAGCTCCCAAAGTATTAGTGGCACTGAAGCTTTCTTT
v_call: TRBV11-2; j_call: TRBJ2-1; clone_size: once; d_call: .; cdr3_aa: CASSRRPVYNEQFF; cdr3_nt: TGTGCCAGCAGCAGGAGACCGGTTTACAATGAGCAGTTCTTC
v_call: TRBV4-2; j_call: TRBJ2-3; clone_size: .; d_call: TRBD2; cdr3_aa: CASSQGSGVGDTQYF; cdr3_nt: TGTGCCAGCAGCCAAGGAAGCGGGGTAGGAGATACGCAGTATTTT
v_call: TRBV14; j_call: TRBJ2-3; clone_size: .; d_call: .; cdr3_aa: CASSQISGTQYF; cdr3_nt: TGTGCCAGCAGCCAAATCTCGGGTACGCAGTATTTT
v_call: TRBV19; j_call: TRBJ1-2; clone_size: few; d_call: .; cdr3_aa: CASGVGAPINYGYTF; cdr3_nt: TGTGCCAGTGGGGTGGGAGCACCGATCAACTATGGCTACACCTTC
v_call: TRBV30; j_call: TRBJ2-7; clone_size: .; d_call: TRBD2; cdr3_aa: CAWSVRSGGPSYEQYF; cdr3_nt: TGTGCCTGGAGTGTACGAAGCGGGGGCCCCTCCTACGAGCAGTACTTC
v_call: TRBV25-1; j_call: TRBJ2-3; clone_size: .; d_call: TRBD2; cdr3_aa: CASKGLAGYTDTQYF; cdr3_nt: TGTGCCAGCAAAGGACTAGCGGGCTACACAGATACGCAGTATTTT
v_call: TRBV6-5; j_call: TRBJ1-5; clone_size: .; d_call: .; cdr3_aa: CASSYGGGNQPQHF; cdr3_nt: TGTGCCAGCAGTTATGGGGGAGGAAATCAGCCCCAGCATTTT